Described below is a single T cell receptor (beta chain) sequence and its context. This sample was included in a study of T cell changes during pregnancy in multiple sclerosis. Generated by immunoSEQ multiplex PCR, the TCRdb table keeps only in-frame clones and is missing some. The sample shows about 52,000 clones, 85% to 95% of them seen only once. This CDR3 has 16 amino acids. V dropped 0 bases and J dropped 7; count of bases not matched to a gene: 8. CDR1 and CDR2 from the germline V gene are SGDLS and YYNGEE. This receptor was obtained from a female donor with multiple sclerosis, enrolled in a pregnancy study. This chain joins TRBV9 and TRBJ2-1, with TRBD1 matching 9 bases. The sample in question was CD4+ T cells from peripheral blood mononuclear cells, obtained in the third trimester of pregnancy. Written as DNA, the CDR3 is TGTGCCAGCAGCGTAGGGGGTGGACAGGGGTGGAATGAGCAGTTCTTC. This codes for CASSVGGGQGWNEQFF.